These 12 T cell receptor beta chains came from one sample sequenced in a study of T cell repertoires in cytomegalovirus infection. MiXCR, run by TCRdb on the reads, gives a single entry per CDR3 protein. The sample has approximately 290,000 distinct CDR3 sequences, roughly a quarter seen once. The sequencing input was PBMCs. These receptors were obtained from a human donor in good health (CMV status not recorded). Some clones in this sample may be carry-over from other donors' samples.

The rearrangement joins TRBV5-6 to TRBJ2-3; the D is unclear. Trimming shortened V by 10 bases and J by 0 bases, and 15 bases separated the two germline ends. Germline CDR1 reads SGHDT; CDR2 reads YYEEEE. The CDR3 contains 14 residues. In DNA, the CDR3 is TGTGCCTACTCACGCACTTATAGCACAGATACGCAGTATTTT. Translated, it gives CAYSRTYSTDTQYF.

The V gene is TRBV18, the J gene TRBJ1-5, with D uncertain. The CDR3 runs to 16 residues. V gave up 3 bases and J gave up 9 bases, with 21 bases separating them. From germline, CDR1 is KGHSH and CDR2 LQKENI. CDR3 in DNA: TGTGCCAGCTCACCCCTCCCGGCAGGCTATGATGGGCCCCAGCATTTT. Encoded protein: CASSPLPAGYDGPQHF.

This clonotype was detected only a few times. The rearrangement links TRBV29-1 to TRBJ2-7, with 9 bases matching TRBD2. Germline CDR1 SQVTM, CDR2 ANQGSEA. The CDR3 has 13 amino acids. Unmatched junction bases numbered 4, after V lost 4 bases and J lost 3 bases. Here the CDR3 reads CSVGLAGSYEQYF. The CDR3 coding sequence is TGCAGCGTTGGGCTAGCGGGAAGCTACGAGCAGTACTTC.

The rearrangement joins TRBV7-2 to TRBJ1-1, with a weak D call TRBD1 (5 bases). The CDR3 is 13 amino acids. The germline V and J ends were trimmed by 5 bases and 5 bases, with 12 bases remaining between them. The germline V gene encodes CDR1 SGHTA and CDR2 FQGNSA. CDR3 loop: CASSEDGGTEAFF. The CDR3 nucleotides read TGTGCCAGCAGCGAGGACGGGGGTACTGAAGCTTTCTTT.

To note about this clonotype: A much larger clone lies one base from this, so it may be a read error. Here the CDR3 reads CASSPRTGNIANNIQYF. The CDR3 nucleotides are TGTGCCAGCAGCCCCCGGACAGGGAATATAGCCAACAACATTCAGTACTTC. The genes are TRBV7-2 and TRBJ2-4, with 8 nucleotides matching TRBD1. Looked up from germline, CDR1 is SGHTA and CDR2 is FQGNSA. This CDR3 spans 17 amino acids.

The chain uses TRBV19 and TRBJ2-1; 7 nucleotides align to TRBD2. The CDR3 consists of 16 residues. The V gene end was trimmed by 10 bases and the J gene end by 0 bases; junction bases not matched to a gene: 12. Per germline, CDR1 LNHDA and CDR2 SQIVND (reference sequence). The CDR3 DNA sequence: TGTGCCACTAAGGCCGAACGGGGGGACTCCTACAATGAGCAGTTCTTC. Its protein product is CATKAERGDSYNEQFF.

The chain employs TRBV5-1 and TRBJ1-3, with D possibly TRBD1 on 6 matching bases. V shed 4 bases and J shed 0 bases, with 11 bases lying between them. Germline CDR1 reads SGHRS; CDR2 reads YFSETQ. There are 15 residues in the CDR3. The CDR3 sequence: CASSRSRGSGNTIYF. CDR3 bases: TGCGCCAGCAGCCGATCCAGGGGCTCTGGAAACACCATATATTTT.

The chain has TRBV25-1 and TRBJ1-1, with D possibly being TRBD1 (5 bases). CDR3 size: 12 residues. Germline CDR1 MGHDK, CDR2 SYGVNS. Trimming stripped 9 bases from V and 1 base from J, with 9 bases between. CDR3 sequence reads: CARKQENTEAFF. For the CDR3, the DNA is TGTGCCAGAAAACAGGAGAACACTGAAGCTTTCTTT.

The V and J genes are TRBV7-6 and TRBJ2-3, with TRBD2 matching 12 bases. J gave up 4 bases and V 2 bases, and 7 bases lay outside the gene matches. The CDR3 consists of 17 residues. Germline lookup yields CDR1 SGHVS and CDR2 FNYEAQ. The CDR3 sequence: CASSLLAGGFIADTQYF. CDR3 coding DNA: TGTGCCAGCAGCTTACTAGCGGGAGGGTTTATCGCAGATACGCAGTATTTT.

This sequence joins TRBV5-1 and TRBJ2-3, with TRBD1 identical over 10 bases. The V gene end was trimmed by 7 bases and the J gene end by 5 bases; junction bases not matched to a gene: 16. This CDR3 contains 17 residues. CDR1 is SGHRS, CDR2 YFSETQ, per germline. The CDR3 spells CASGDRGSISTRDTQYF. The CDR3 nucleotides are TGCGCCAGCGGGGACAGGGGCTCAATATCCACGCGAGATACGCAGTATTTT.

The chain uses TRBV20-1 and TRBJ2-7, with 8 bases matching TRBD1. From germline, CDR1 is DFQATT and CDR2 SNEGSKA (reference sequence). The CDR3 is 15 residues long. V dropped 0 bases and J dropped 2; count of bases not matched to a gene: 6. The CDR3 bases are TGCAGTGCTAGAGACCGACAGGGGACCCCCTACGAGCAGTACTTC. Translating it yields CSARDRQGTPYEQYF.

V is TRBV7-6 and J is TRBJ2-1, with 7 bases identical to TRBD2. The V gene end was trimmed by 6 bases and the J gene end by 8 bases; junction bases not matched to a gene: 7. CDR1 and CDR2 from the germline V gene are SGHVS and FNYEAQ. The CDR3 totals 13 residues. The CDR3 coding sequence is TGTGCCAGCAGTTCTAGGACTAGGGATGAGCAGTTCTTC. This encodes CASSSRTRDEQFF.